Below, 8 T cell receptor beta chains from the same sample are listed, as sequenced in a study of T cell responses to AZD1222 COVID-19 vaccine. The method was immunoSEQ multiplex PCR; TCRdb's version includes in-frame clones alone and lacks a portion of them. The repertoire holds approximately 150,000 clones, roughly 90% seen once, with over 1.3% in the top ten. The sequenced sample was peripheral blood, obtained on day 0 of AZD1222 vaccination. The source is an adult in good health.

The rearrangement links TRBV7-9 to TRBJ1-5; D gene ambiguous. Trimming removed 0 bases at V and 7 bases at J, with 16 bases between. The V gene's germline CDR1 is SEHNR and CDR2 FQNEAQ (reference sequence). The CDR3 has 16 residues. Here the CDR3 reads CASSLARIGSGQPQHF. DNA for the CDR3: TGTGCCAGCAGCTTAGCGCGCATTGGTTCCGGACAGCCCCAGCATTTT.

The chain links TRBV5-4 to TRBJ1-3; no clear D. The CDR3 covers 15 residues. The V and J ends lost 0 bases and 4 bases respectively, with 11 bases between them. CDR1 is SGHNT, CDR2 YYREEE, per germline (reference sequence). The CDR3 region has the DNA TGTGCCAGCAGCTTGGGCGGGTCAGCGGGAAACACCATATATTTT. It translates to CASSLGGSAGNTIYF.

This rearrangement joins TRBV30 to TRBJ1-1; 8 nucleotides match TRBD1. Germline assignment: CDR1 GTSNPN and CDR2 SVGIG (reference sequence). With V trimmed by 0 bases and J by 4 bases, 10 bases remained unmatched. This CDR3 is 16 amino acids long. In DNA form, the CDR3 reads TGTGCCTGGAGTGTTTTAGGGACAGGTTTAGGCACTGAAGCTTTCTTT. Protein: CAWSVLGTGLGTEAFF.

The chain employs TRBV7-2 and TRBJ2-1; 13 nucleotides align to TRBD2. V was clipped by 4 bases and J by 8 bases; unmatched bases: 11. This CDR3 is built from 17 residues. Germline lookup yields CDR1 SGHTA and CDR2 FQGNSA. CDR3 bases: TGTGCCAGCAGCTCTCCCCAACTAGCGGGAGGGCCGGATGAGCAGTTCTTC. Translation: CASSSPQLAGGPDEQFF.

V and J are TRBV6-5 and TRBJ1-2; the match to TRBD1 covers 8 bases. The CDR3 is 13 amino acids. The V gene end was trimmed by 6 bases and the J gene end by 4 bases; junction bases not matched to a gene: 4. From germline, CDR1 is MNHEY and CDR2 SVGAGI. The CDR3 spells CASRGGQAYGYTF. CDR3 DNA: TGTGCCAGCAGAGGGGGACAGGCCTATGGCTACACCTTC.

This clone was seen once. The chain's CDR3 is CATLDVRDRAFYGYTF. Here the CDR3 DNA reads TGTGCCACCTTAGACGTCCGGGACAGAGCCTTCTATGGCTACACCTTC. This chain connects TRBV28 to TRBJ1-2; 7 positions match TRBD1. The CDR3 spans 16 residues. Trimming took 10 bases from V and 4 from J; bases not matched to a gene: 18. Germline V lookup: CDR1 MDHEN, CDR2 SYDVKM.

CDR3 DNA sequence: TGCGCCAGCAGCCAGAGTGGTGAGGAGCCCCAGCATTTT. This translates into CASSQSGEEPQHF. This rearrangement joins TRBV4-1 to TRBJ1-5; D not certain. CDR3 length: 13 residues. The V and J ends lost 3 bases and 8 bases respectively, with 11 bases between them. The germline V gene has CDR1 MGHRA and CDR2 YSYEKL.

This chain joins TRBV28 and TRBJ2-3, with 11 bases lining up with TRBD2. From germline, CDR1 is MDHEN and CDR2 SYDVKM. This CDR3 is 16 amino acids long. J was trimmed by 2 bases and V by 5 bases; bases with no gene match: 6. As DNA, the CDR3 is TGTGCCAGCAGTCAAGGGACTAGCGGACTCACAGATACGCAGTATTTT. Residues: CASSQGTSGLTDTQYF.